The 15 T cell receptor beta chains given below trace back to one sample, sequenced in a study of T-cell memory formation after mild COVID-19. A single record per CDR3 protein comes from TCRdb applying MiXCR to the 5' RACE reads. The sample lists about 470,000 distinct CDR3 sequences, roughly 25% occurring once. The sequencing sample was made of PBMCs or a T cell subset sorted from them (not recorded which). The receptor set was obtained from an adult woman who had mild COVID-19 (a few samples of this study predate the infection). Cell type and time point are not known.

The rearrangement links TRBV3-1 to TRBJ2-1, with 8 bases aligning to TRBD2. From germline, CDR1 is LGHDT and CDR2 YNNKEL (reference sequence). The length of the CDR3 is 14 residues. Trimming at V came to 1 base and at J to 8 bases, leaving 4 bases not matched to a gene. CDR3 region: CASSQVELADEQFF. DNA for the CDR3: TGTGCCAGCAGCCAAGTAGAACTAGCGGATGAGCAGTTCTTC.

The rearrangement uses TRBV7-2 and TRBJ2-7; unclear D gene. The ends were cut back, 5 bases at V and 3 bases at J, with 17 bases in the middle. This CDR3 contains 15 residues. Per the germline V gene, CDR1 is SGHTA and CDR2 is FQGNSA. In DNA, the CDR3 is TGTGCCAGCAGCGCATCTAGTATCGCCTTCTACGAGCAGTACTTC. Translated: CASSASSIAFYEQYF.

This clonotype was seen more than once but under ten times. The CDR3 loop reads CASSWPGQGFYEQYF. In nucleotides, the CDR3 is TGTGCCAGCAGTTGGCCGGGACAGGGTTTCTACGAGCAGTACTTC. The chain employs TRBV12-3 or TRBV12-4 and TRBJ2-7; 9 positions match TRBD1. Unmatched junction bases numbered 7, after V lost 4 bases and J lost 3 bases. The CDR3 has 15 residues.

The V call is TRBV29-1, the J call TRBJ2-1; D may be TRBD1 (5 bases). This CDR3 region has 11 residues. Germline CDR1 reads SQVTM; CDR2 reads ANQGSEA. Trimming pared 6 bases from V and 10 bases from J, leaving 13 bases between. The CDR3 bases are TGCAGCGTCTGGGGCGCAGGAGAGCAGTTCTTC. Protein: CSVWGAGEQFF.

The genes are TRBV10-3 and TRBJ2-1, with D perhaps TRBD2 (5 bases). Between the trimmed V and J ends, which lost 4 bases and 2 bases, there was a span of 9 bases. This CDR3 spans 14 amino acids. Per the germline V gene, CDR1 is ENHRY and CDR2 is SYGVKD. CDR3 loop: CAISVAKTYNEQFF. Here the CDR3 DNA reads TGTGCCATCAGTGTAGCGAAGACCTACAATGAGCAGTTCTTC.

The rearrangement links TRBV7-9 to TRBJ2-1; 10 nucleotides align to TRBD2. This CDR3 is 18 amino acids long. The V segment lost 0 bases and the J segment 4 bases; nucleotides outside the gene matches: 9. Germline V gene lookup returns CDR1 SEHNR and CDR2 FQNEAQ (reference sequence). CDR3 amino acids: CASSLARSLAGLYNEQFF. CDR3 sequence (DNA): TGTGCCAGCAGCTTAGCAAGATCACTAGCGGGACTTTACAATGAGCAGTTCTTC.

This clonotype was observed a handful of times. The chain carries TRBV19 and TRBJ2-7, with D perhaps matching TRBD2 (5 bases). Germline CDR1 reads LNHDA; CDR2 reads SQIVND (reference sequence). Between the trimmed V and J ends, which lost 6 bases and 6 bases, there was a span of 9 bases. This CDR3 is built from 11 residues. This CDR3 is CASSGIGEQYF. In DNA, the CDR3 is TGTGCCAGTAGCGGGATTGGCGAGCAGTACTTC.

Only a few counts were recorded for this clonotype. CDR3 sequence: CASRGAGVGISYNEQFF. The CDR3 DNA sequence: TGCGCCAGCAGGGGGGCGGGGGTCGGTATTTCCTACAATGAGCAGTTCTTC. The genes are TRBV4-1 and TRBJ2-1, with a tentative D call TRBD2 (7 bases). Between the trimmed V and J ends, which lost 6 bases and 1 base, there was a span of 19 bases. The CDR3 extends over 17 amino acids. Germline CDR1 reads MGHRA; CDR2 reads YSYEKL.

V gene TRBV27 combines with J gene TRBJ2-7, with a tentative D call TRBD1 (5 bases). Germline V gene data show CDR1 as MNHEY and CDR2 as SMNVEV (reference sequence). The V gene lost 2 bases and the J gene lost 0 bases, with 17 bases spanning the gap. The CDR3 has 17 residues. CDR3 DNA sequence: TGTGCCAGCAGTTTAGATGAGTCACAGGCGAGCTCCTACGAGCAGTACTTC. It codes for CASSLDESQASSYEQYF.

In this sample, this clonotype turned up a few times. J is TRBJ1-1 and V is TRBV12-3 or TRBV12-4; no clear D. V was pared by 5 bases and J by 4 bases, with 5 bases between. This CDR3 region has 11 residues. CDR3 DNA sequence: TGTGCCAGCAGTATAAGCACTGAAGCTTTCTTT. Translation gives CASSISTEAFF.

The V gene is TRBV7-2, the J gene TRBJ1-4, with unresolved D. V shed 2 bases and J shed 5 bases, with 9 bases lying between them. CDR1 is SGHTA and CDR2 is FQGNSA in the germline V gene. This CDR3 has 14 residues. The CDR3 DNA reads TGTGCCAGCAGCTTATCAGTTCAAAATGAAAAACTGTTTTTT. Amino acids: CASSLSVQNEKLFF.

This clonotype has more than one count but fewer than ten. The V and J genes are TRBV10-3 and TRBJ2-7; 12 bases line up with TRBD1. With V trimmed by 7 bases and J by 6 bases, 4 bases remained unmatched. The CDR3 consists of 13 residues. Germline CDR1 reads ENHRY; CDR2 reads SYGVKD. CDR3 sequence: CAIMGQGAGEQYF. DNA for the CDR3: TGTGCCATCATGGGACAGGGGGCGGGCGAGCAGTACTTC.

The chain is built from TRBV29-1 and TRBJ2-7, with TRBD1 as a possible D gene (6 bases). Trimming removed 4 bases from V and 2 bases from J, with 9 bases in between. The V gene's germline CDR1 is SQVTM and CDR2 ANQGSEA. CDR3 length: 12 amino acids. The CDR3 is CSVADSTYEQYF. DNA for the CDR3: TGCAGCGTTGCGGACAGCACCTACGAGCAGTACTTC.

This clonotype was seen a few times. The rearrangement joins TRBV12-3 or TRBV12-4 to TRBJ2-7, with D unclear. This CDR3 has 14 residues. Trimming left V 6 bases short and J 2 bases short, with 14 bases between. CDR3 sequence: CASSPPLVPYEQYF. In DNA, the CDR3 is TGTGCCAGCAGCCCCCCCCTGGTACCCTACGAGCAGTACTTC.

This clonotype has a handful of counts. In DNA, the CDR3 is TGCGCCAGCACAAAGACCAGCAATGAGCAGTTCTTC. Residues: CASTKTSNEQFF. This rearrangement joins TRBV23-1 to TRBJ2-1; D unresolved. TRBV23-1 is recorded as an ORF, its role being uncertain. Trimming took off 7 bases at V and 6 bases at J, with 10 bases between the two ends. CDR3 length: 12 residues.